Below, one TCR beta chain is given with its context. The target antigen is unknown. The V end was cut by 7 bases, the J end by 0 bases, with 11 bases between. The CDR3 is made up of 13 amino acids. Germline lookup yields CDR1 SGDLS and CDR2 YYNGEE. This entry is derived from a study of CD8 T cells in ankylosing spondylitis. Making the TCR beta libraries involved quantitative 5'-RACE with molecular barcodes. A single record per CDR3 protein comes from TCRdb applying MiXCR to the 5' RACE reads. Of under 300,000 distinct CDR3 sequences in the sample, around 10% were seen once. Study-wide findings and caveats: CD8+ disease-linked clones were present at relatively low frequencies in blood.

Sequencing used blood, either unsorted or a sorted T cell fraction (not recorded which). This clonotype originated in a male donor with ankylosing spondylitis or in good health (not recorded which). This chain joins TRBV9 and TRBJ2-7, with unresolved D. As DNA, the CDR3 is TGTGCCAGCTCCTCAGGTCACTCCTACGAGCAGTACTTC. Protein sequence: CASSSGHSYEQYF.